This T cell receptor beta chain appears in the sequencing data of a study of molecular identifiers for immune sequencing clone quantification. The CDR3 length is 15 residues. Germline V CDR1 and CDR2: MDHEN, SYDVKM. After removal of 3 bases from V and 4 bases from J, the junction contained 7 bases not matched to a gene. MiXCR, run by TCRdb on the PCR reads, gives a single entry per CDR3 protein. The sample yields 100,000 or so distinct CDR3 sequences, 36% seen once. This clonotype has more than one count but fewer than ten. Sequenced sample: naive CD8+ T cells from blood, with Jurkat cell RNA spiked in. Sample subset: FACS-sorted CD8+CD4-CCR7+CD45RA+ naive T cells. This chain joins TRBV28 and TRBJ2-5; 8 bases align to TRBD2. This clonotype was sampled from a human donor in good health. Some libraries in this study had Jurkat cell RNA spiked in. CDR3 sequence reads: CASSLRSGSRETQYF. The CDR3 coding sequence is TGTGCCAGCAGTTTGCGAAGCGGGAGTAGAGAGACCCAGTACTTC.